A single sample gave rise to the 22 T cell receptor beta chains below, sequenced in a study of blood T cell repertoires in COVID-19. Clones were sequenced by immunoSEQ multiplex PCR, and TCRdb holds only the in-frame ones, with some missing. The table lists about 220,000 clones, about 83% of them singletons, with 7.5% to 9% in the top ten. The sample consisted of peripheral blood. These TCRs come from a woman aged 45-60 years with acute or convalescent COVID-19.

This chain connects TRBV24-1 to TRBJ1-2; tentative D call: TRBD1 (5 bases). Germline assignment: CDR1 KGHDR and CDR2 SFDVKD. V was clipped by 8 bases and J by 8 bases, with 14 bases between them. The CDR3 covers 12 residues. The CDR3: CATTQGRRGYTF. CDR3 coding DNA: TGTGCCACCACCCAGGGTAGAAGAGGCTACACCTTC.

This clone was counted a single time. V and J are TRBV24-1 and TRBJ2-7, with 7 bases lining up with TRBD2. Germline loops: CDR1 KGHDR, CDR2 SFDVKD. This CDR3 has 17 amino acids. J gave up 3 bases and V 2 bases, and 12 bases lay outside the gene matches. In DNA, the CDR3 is TGTGCCACCAGTGATTCGTCAGCCGGGACTAACAACTACGAGCAGTACTTC. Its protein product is CATSDSSAGTNNYEQYF.

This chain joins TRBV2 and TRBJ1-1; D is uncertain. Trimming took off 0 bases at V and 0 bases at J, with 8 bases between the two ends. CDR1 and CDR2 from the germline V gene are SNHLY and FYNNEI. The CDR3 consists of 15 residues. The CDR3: CASSEAGHMNTEAFF. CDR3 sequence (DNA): TGTGCCAGCAGTGAAGCTGGGCATATGAACACTGAAGCTTTCTTT. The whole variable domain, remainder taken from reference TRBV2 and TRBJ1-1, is EPEVTQTPSHQVTQMGQEVILRCVPISNHLYFYWYRQILGQKVEFLVSFYNNEISEKSEIFDDQFSVERPDGSNFTLKIRSTKLEDSAMYFCASSEAGHMNTEAFFGQGTRLTVV.

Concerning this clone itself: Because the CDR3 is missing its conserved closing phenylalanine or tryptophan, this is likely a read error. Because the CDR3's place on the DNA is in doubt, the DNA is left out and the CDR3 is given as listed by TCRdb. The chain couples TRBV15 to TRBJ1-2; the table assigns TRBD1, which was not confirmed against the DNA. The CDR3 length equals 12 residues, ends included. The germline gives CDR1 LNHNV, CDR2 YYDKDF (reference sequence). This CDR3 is CATSRDGQRPTP.

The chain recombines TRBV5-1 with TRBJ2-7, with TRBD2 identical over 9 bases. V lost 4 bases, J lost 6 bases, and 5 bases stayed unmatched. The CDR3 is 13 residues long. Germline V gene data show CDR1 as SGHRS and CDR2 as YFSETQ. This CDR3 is CASSEREDREQYF. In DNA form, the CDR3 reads TGCGCCAGCAGCGAGCGGGAGGATCGCGAGCAGTACTTC.

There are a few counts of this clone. The CDR3 DNA reads as TGCGCCAGCAGCTTGGCCAGATTCCCAGATACGCAGTATTTT. This sequence encodes CASSLARFPDTQYF. The chain recombines TRBV5-1 with TRBJ2-3; D is ambiguous. From germline, CDR1 is SGHRS and CDR2 YFSETQ. The CDR3 is 14 amino acids. Between the trimmed V and J ends, which lost 0 bases and 4 bases, there was a span of 9 bases.

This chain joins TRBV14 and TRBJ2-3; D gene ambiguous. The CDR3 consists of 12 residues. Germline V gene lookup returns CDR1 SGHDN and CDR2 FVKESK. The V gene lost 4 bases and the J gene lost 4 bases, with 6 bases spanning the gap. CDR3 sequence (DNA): TGTGCCAGCAGCCTTCAATCAGATACGCAGTATTTT. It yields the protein CASSLQSDTQYF.

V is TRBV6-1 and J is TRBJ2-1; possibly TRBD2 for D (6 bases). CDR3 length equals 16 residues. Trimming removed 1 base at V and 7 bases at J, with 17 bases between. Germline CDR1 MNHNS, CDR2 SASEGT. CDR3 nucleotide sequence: TGTGCCAGCAGTGAAGAACAGCGGGTGGGTAGGAATGAGCAGTTCTTC. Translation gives CASSEEQRVGRNEQFF.

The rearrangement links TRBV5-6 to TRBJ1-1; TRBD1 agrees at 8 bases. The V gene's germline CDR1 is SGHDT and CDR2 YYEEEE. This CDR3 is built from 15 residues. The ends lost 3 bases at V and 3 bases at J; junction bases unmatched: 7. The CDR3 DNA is TGTGCCAGCAGCTCCCAGGGGGCGCCGGACACTGAAGCTTTCTTT. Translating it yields CASSSQGAPDTEAFF.

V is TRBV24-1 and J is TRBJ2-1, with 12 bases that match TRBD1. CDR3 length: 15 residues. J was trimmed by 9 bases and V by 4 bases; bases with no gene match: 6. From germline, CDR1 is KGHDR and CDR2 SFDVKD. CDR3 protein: CATSETGTGGVEQFF. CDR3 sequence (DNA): TGTGCCACCAGTGAAACCGGGACAGGGGGCGTTGAGCAGTTCTTC.

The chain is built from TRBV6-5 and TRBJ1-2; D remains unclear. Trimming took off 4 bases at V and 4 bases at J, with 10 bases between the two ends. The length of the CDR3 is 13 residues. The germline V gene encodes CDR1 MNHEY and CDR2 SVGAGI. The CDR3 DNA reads TGTGCCAGCAGTTTTGGTACAGTCTATGGCTACACCTTC. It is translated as CASSFGTVYGYTF.

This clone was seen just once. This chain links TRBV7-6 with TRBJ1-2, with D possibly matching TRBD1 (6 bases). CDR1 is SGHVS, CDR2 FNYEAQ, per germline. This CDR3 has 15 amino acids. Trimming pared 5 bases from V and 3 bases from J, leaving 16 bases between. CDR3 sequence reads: CASSHRDTFDYGYTF. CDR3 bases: TGTGCCAGCAGCCACCGGGACACCTTTGACTATGGCTACACCTTC.

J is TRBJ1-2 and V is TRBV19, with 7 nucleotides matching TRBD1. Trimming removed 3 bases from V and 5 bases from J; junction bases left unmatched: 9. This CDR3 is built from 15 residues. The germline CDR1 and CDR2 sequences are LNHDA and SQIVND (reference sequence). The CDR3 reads CASSMATGPLYGYTF. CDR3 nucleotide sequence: TGTGCCAGTAGTATGGCGACAGGGCCCCTTTATGGCTACACCTTC.

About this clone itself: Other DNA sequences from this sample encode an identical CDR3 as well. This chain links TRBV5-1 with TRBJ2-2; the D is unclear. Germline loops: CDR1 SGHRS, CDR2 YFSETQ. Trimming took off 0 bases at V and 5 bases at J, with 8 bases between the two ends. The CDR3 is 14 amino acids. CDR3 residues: CASSLAGVTGELFF. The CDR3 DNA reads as TGCGCCAGCAGCTTGGCCGGAGTTACCGGGGAGCTGTTTTTT.

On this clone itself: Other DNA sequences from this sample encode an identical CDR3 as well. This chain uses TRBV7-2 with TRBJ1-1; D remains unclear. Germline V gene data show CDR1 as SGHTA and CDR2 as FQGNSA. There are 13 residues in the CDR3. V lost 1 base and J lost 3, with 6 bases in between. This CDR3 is CASSLVRDTEAFF. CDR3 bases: TGTGCCAGCAGCTTAGTACGGGACACTGAAGCTTTCTTT.

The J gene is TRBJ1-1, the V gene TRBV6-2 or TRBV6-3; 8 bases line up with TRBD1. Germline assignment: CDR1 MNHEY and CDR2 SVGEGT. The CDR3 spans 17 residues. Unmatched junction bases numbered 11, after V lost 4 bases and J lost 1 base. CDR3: CASSSSHRGMPNTEAFF. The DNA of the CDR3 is TGTGCCAGCAGTTCATCCCACAGGGGGATGCCGAACACTGAAGCTTTCTTT.

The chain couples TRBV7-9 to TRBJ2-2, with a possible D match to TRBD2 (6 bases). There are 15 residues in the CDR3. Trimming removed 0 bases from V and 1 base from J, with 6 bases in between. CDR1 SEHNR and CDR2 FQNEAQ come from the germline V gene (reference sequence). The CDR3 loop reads CASSLASGNTGELFF. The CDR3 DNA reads TGTGCCAGCAGCTTAGCTAGCGGGAACACCGGGGAGCTGTTTTTT.

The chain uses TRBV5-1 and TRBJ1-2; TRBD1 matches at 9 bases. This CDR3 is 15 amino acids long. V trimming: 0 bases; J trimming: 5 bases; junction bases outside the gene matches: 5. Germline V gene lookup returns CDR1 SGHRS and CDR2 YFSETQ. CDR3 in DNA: TGCGCCAGCAGCTTGGATACAGGGGGCGCGTATGGCTACACCTTC. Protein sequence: CASSLDTGGAYGYTF.

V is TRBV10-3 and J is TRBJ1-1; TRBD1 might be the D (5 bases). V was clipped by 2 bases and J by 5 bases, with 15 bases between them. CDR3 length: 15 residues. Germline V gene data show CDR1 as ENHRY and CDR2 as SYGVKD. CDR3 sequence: CAISEGRRGETEAFF. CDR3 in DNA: TGTGCCATCAGTGAGGGCCGCCGGGGGGAAACTGAAGCTTTCTTT.

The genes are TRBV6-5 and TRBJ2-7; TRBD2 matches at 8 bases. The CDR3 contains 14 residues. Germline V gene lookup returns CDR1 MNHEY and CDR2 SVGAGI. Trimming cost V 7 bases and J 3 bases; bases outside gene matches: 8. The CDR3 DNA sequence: TGTGCCAGCACGGCATGGACTAGCAGCTACGAGCAGTACTTC. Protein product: CASTAWTSSYEQYF.

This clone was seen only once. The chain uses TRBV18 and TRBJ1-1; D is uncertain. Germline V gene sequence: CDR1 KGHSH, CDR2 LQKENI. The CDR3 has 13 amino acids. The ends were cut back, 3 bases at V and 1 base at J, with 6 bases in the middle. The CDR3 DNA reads TGTGCCAGCTCACCCGAGAAGAACACTGAAGCTTTCTTT. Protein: CASSPEKNTEAFF.

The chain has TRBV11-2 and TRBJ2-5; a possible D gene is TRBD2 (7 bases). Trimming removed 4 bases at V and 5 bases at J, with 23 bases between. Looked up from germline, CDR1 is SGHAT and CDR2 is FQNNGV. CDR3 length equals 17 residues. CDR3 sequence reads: CASSSLAGAGAGETQYF. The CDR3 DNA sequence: TGTGCCAGCAGCTCCTTGGCGGGGGCGGGAGCAGGGGAGACCCAGTACTTC.